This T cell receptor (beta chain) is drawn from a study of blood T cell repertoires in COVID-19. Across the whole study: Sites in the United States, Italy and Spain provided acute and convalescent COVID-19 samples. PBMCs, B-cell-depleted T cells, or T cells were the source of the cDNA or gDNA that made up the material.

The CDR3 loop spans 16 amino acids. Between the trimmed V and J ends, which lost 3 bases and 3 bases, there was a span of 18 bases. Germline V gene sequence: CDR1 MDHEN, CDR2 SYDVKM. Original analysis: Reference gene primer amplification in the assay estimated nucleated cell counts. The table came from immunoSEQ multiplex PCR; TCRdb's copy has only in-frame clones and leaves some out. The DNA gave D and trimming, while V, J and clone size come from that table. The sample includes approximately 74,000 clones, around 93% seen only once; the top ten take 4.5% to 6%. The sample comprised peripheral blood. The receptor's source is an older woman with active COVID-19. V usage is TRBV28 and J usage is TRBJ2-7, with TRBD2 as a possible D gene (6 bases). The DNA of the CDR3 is TGTGCCAGCAGTTTCAGCGGGCAGCATCTTTACTACGAGCAGTACTTC. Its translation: CASSFSGQHLYYEQYF.